This TCR beta chain stems from a study of blood T cells in healthy people across ages. A sample-barcoded 5' primer and a J-beta primer mix were used in a second PCR of roughly 7 to 11 cycles. Each cDNA molecule carried a tag from a template-switch adaptor that contained 12 random nucleotides. MiXCR, applied by TCRdb to the 5' RACE reads, yields one record per CDR3 protein. The data hold around 670,000 distinct CDR3 sequences, with approximately 30% observed a single time. The V gene's germline CDR1 is SEHNR and CDR2 FQNEAQ (reference sequence). Between the trimmed V and J ends, which lost 3 bases and 4 bases, there was a span of 13 bases. This CDR3 region has 15 residues. Broader study findings: More naive CD4+ cells and higher diversity were found in long-lived than in aged donors.

Isolation recovered at least 6.5 million PBMCs from every sample. In the case of this clonotype: Its antigen is as yet unknown.

The sequenced material came from blood. This receptor was identified in a woman older than 75 in good health. The J gene is TRBJ2-1, the V gene TRBV7-9, with a tentative D call TRBD2 (6 bases). The CDR3 reads CASSLGGLGYNEQFF. CDR3 DNA: TGTGCCAGCAGCTTGGGAGGCCTCGGGTACAATGAGCAGTTCTTC.